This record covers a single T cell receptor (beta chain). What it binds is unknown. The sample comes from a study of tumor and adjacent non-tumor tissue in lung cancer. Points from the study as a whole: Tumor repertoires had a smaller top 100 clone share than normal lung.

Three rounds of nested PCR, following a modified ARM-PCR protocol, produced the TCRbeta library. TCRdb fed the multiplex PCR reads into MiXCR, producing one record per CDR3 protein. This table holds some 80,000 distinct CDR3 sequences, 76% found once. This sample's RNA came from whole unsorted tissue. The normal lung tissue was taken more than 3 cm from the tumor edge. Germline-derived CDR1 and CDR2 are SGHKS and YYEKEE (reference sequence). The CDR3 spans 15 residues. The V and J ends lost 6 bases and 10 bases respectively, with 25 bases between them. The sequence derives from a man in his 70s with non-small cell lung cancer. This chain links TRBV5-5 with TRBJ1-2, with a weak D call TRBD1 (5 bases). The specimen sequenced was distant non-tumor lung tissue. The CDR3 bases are TGTGCCAGCAACTTAGGGGCCCGCGACCTCCATGACTACACCTTC. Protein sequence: CASNLGARDLHDYTF.